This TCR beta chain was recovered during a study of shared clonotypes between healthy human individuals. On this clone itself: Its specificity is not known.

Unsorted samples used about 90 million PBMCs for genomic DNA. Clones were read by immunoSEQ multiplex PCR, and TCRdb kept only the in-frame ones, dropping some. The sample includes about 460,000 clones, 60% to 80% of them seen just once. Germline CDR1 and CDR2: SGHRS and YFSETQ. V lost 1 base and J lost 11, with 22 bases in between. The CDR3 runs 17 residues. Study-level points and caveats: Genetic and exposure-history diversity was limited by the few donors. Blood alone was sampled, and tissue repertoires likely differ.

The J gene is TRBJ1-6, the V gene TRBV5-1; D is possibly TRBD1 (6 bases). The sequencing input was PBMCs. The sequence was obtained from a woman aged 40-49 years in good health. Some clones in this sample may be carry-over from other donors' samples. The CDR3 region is CASSLTGMALGKPPLHF. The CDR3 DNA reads TGCGCCAGCAGCTTGACAGGGATGGCCCTCGGGAAGCCACCCCTCCACTTT.